Below are 27 T cell receptor beta chains sequenced from a single sample in a study of blood T cell repertoires in COVID-19. TCRdb's table, derived via immunoSEQ multiplex PCR, lists solely in-frame clones and lacks some. The sample yields fewer than 350,000 clones, roughly nine tenths seen once. Material: peripheral blood. These receptors all stem from a woman younger than 45 with COVID-19, enrolled during active disease.

The V call is TRBV6-1, the J call TRBJ2-2, with 12 nucleotides matching TRBD2. Per the germline V gene, CDR1 is MNHNS and CDR2 is SASEGT. CDR3 size: 20 residues. V gave up 0 bases and J gave up 0 bases; unmatched junction bases: 8. In nucleotides, the CDR3 is TGTGCCAGCAGTGAAGCTATAGGACTAGCGGGGCCCTCGAACACCGGGGAGCTGTTTTTT. Translated, it gives CASSEAIGLAGPSNTGELFF.

The chain joins TRBV3-1 (or the pseudogene TRBV3-2) to TRBJ1-2; TRBD1 agrees at 8 bases. The V segment lost 0 bases and the J segment 4 bases; nucleotides outside the gene matches: 7. The CDR3 is 16 amino acids. Germline lookup yields CDR1 LGHDT and CDR2 YNNKEL (reference sequence). CDR3 amino acids: CASSQEGGTGGYGYTF. CDR3 in DNA: TGTGCCAGCAGCCAAGAAGGGGGAACAGGGGGCTATGGCTACACCTTC.

The chain joins TRBV7-8 to TRBJ2-3; 10 nucleotides line up with TRBD2. Germline loops: CDR1 SGHVS, CDR2 FQNEAQ. CDR3 length: 17 amino acids. J was trimmed by 5 bases and V by 2 bases; bases with no gene match: 10. The CDR3 DNA follows: TGTGCCAGCAGCTTATGGAGAAGCGGGGGGGTTAGAGATACGCAGTATTTT. This sequence encodes CASSLWRSGGVRDTQYF.

The chain uses TRBV5-6 and TRBJ2-7; TRBD2 matches 10 bases. Germline-derived CDR1 and CDR2 are SGHDT and YYEEEE. J lost 3 bases, V lost 0 bases, and 9 bases had no gene match. The CDR3 spans 17 residues. This CDR3 reads CASSLGHSGGPFYEQYF. CDR3 DNA sequence: TGTGCCAGCAGCTTGGGGCATAGCGGGGGGCCCTTCTACGAGCAGTACTTC.

This chain uses TRBV6-5 with TRBJ1-1; D gene unclear. Per the germline V gene, CDR1 is MNHEY and CDR2 is SVGAGI. V was clipped by 7 bases and J by 0 bases, with 12 bases between them. CDR3 length: 14 residues. CDR3 in amino acids: CASNTELMNTEAFF. CDR3 nucleotides: TGTGCCAGCAACACAGAACTTATGAACACTGAAGCTTTCTTT.

This clone was found a few times. V usage is TRBV18 and J usage is TRBJ1-2, with a weak D call TRBD1 (6 bases). Germline V gene sequence: CDR1 KGHSH, CDR2 LQKENI. V lost 0 bases, J lost 4 bases, and 9 bases lay in between. The CDR3 extends over 14 amino acids. The CDR3 reads CASSPPGGGYGYTF. The CDR3 region has the DNA TGTGCCAGCTCACCACCGGGAGGGGGCTATGGCTACACCTTC.

The chain combines TRBV18 with TRBJ2-5, with unresolved D. Trimming stripped 6 bases from V and 3 bases from J, with 11 bases between. The V gene's germline CDR1 is KGHSH and CDR2 LQKENI. The CDR3 spans 13 residues. The chain's CDR3 is CASSPTAEETQYF. In nucleotides, the CDR3 is TGTGCCAGCTCGCCTACGGCGGAAGAGACCCAGTACTTC.

This clone was detected a few times. The chain combines TRBV11-2 with TRBJ1-2, with D possibly being TRBD1 (5 bases). This CDR3 has 15 amino acids. V was shortened by 5 bases and J by 0 bases, with 13 bases between the two germline ends. CDR1 and CDR2 from the germline V gene are SGHAT and FQNNGV. This CDR3 reads CASSRWGEANYGYTF. The CDR3 coding sequence is TGTGCCAGCAGCCGATGGGGGGAAGCTAACTATGGCTACACCTTC.

This rearrangement joins TRBV13 to TRBJ2-1; TRBD2 aligns across 15 bases. From germline, CDR1 is PRHDT and CDR2 FYEKMQ (reference sequence). The CDR3 extends over 17 amino acids. Unmatched junction bases numbered 8, after V lost 3 bases and J lost 8 bases. This chain's CDR3 is CASSFYGLAGGPYEQFF. DNA of the CDR3: TGTGCCAGCAGCTTTTATGGACTAGCGGGGGGGCCCTATGAGCAGTTCTTC.

The V and J genes are TRBV6-5 and TRBJ2-7; 8 nucleotides line up with TRBD1. After removal of 6 bases from V and 6 bases from J, the junction contained 10 bases not matched to a gene. CDR3 length: 14 residues. CDR1 and CDR2 from the germline V gene are MNHEY and SVGAGI. The CDR3 DNA is TGTGCCAGCAGCTTGACAGGGGTTAATCGCGAGCAGTACTTC. Encoded protein: CASSLTGVNREQYF.

The rearrangement joins TRBV30 to TRBJ2-7; 10 bases fit TRBD1. Losses at the gene ends were 5 bases for V and 4 bases for J; bases not matched to a gene: 5. There are 13 residues in the CDR3. The germline V gene encodes CDR1 GTSNPN and CDR2 SVGIG (reference sequence). The CDR3 coding sequence is TGTGCCTGGGGACCGGGACAGGGGTACGAGCAGTACTTC. This codes for CAWGPGQGYEQYF.

This chain connects TRBV18 to TRBJ1-1; D may be TRBD1 (6 bases). The CDR3 extends over 15 amino acids. Trimming stripped 4 bases from V and 1 base from J, with 13 bases between. The germline V gene encodes CDR1 KGHSH and CDR2 LQKENI. CDR3 protein: CASSRTEYRNTEAFF. The DNA for the CDR3 is TGTGCCAGCTCACGGACAGAGTATCGGAACACTGAAGCTTTCTTT.

The chain is built from TRBV6-6 and TRBJ2-3, with D possibly matching TRBD1 (5 bases). The length of the CDR3 is 13 residues. The ends were cut back, 7 bases at V and 3 bases at J, with 11 bases in the middle. From germline, CDR1 is MNHNY and CDR2 SVGAGI (reference sequence). DNA for the CDR3: TGTGCCAGCAAGGGGCAGATAACAGATACGCAGTATTTT. This codes for CASKGQITDTQYF.

This sequence joins TRBV12-3 or TRBV12-4 and TRBJ1-1; D is unclear. The CDR3 extends over 12 amino acids. V was pared by 3 bases and J by 10 bases, with 12 bases between. CDR3: CASSFARLGAFF. As DNA, the CDR3 is TGTGCCAGCAGTTTTGCGAGGTTGGGAGCTTTCTTT.

The chain couples TRBV6-5 to TRBJ1-4, with 7 positions matching TRBD1. Per the germline V gene, CDR1 is MNHEY and CDR2 is SVGAGI. This CDR3 is built from 15 residues. V lost 5 bases to trimming and J lost 5 bases; unmatched junction nucleotides: 8. CDR3 in DNA: TGTGCCAGCAGTAACGCACCGGGACAGAATGAAAAACTGTTTTTT. Its translation: CASSNAPGQNEKLFF.

This rearrangement joins TRBV11-3 to TRBJ1-1; D unresolved. This CDR3 comprises 13 residues. Germline V gene sequence: CDR1 SGHNT, CDR2 YENEEA. Trimming shortened V by 3 bases and J by 1 base, and 6 bases separated the two germline ends. The DNA of the CDR3 is TGTGCCAGCAGCTTCACATCGAACACTGAAGCTTTCTTT. Translated, it gives CASSFTSNTEAFF.

The rearrangement links TRBV5-4 to TRBJ2-7, with 7 bases identical to TRBD1. This CDR3 has 15 residues. Germline V gene sequence: CDR1 SGHNT, CDR2 YYREEE (reference sequence). V dropped 6 bases and J dropped 6; count of bases not matched to a gene: 15. The CDR3 sequence is CASTLADRSPLEQYF. For the CDR3, the DNA is TGTGCCAGCACCCTGGCGGACAGGTCTCCCCTCGAGCAGTACTTC.

This sequence joins TRBV5-8 and TRBJ2-3, with 10 positions matching TRBD1. This CDR3 contains 14 residues. The V and J ends lost 4 bases and 5 bases, in that order; junction bases with no gene match: 4. Germline assignment: CDR1 SGHTS and CDR2 YDEGEE. The CDR3 sequence is CASSRGQGIDTQYF. CDR3 DNA sequence: TGTGCCAGCAGCAGGGGACAGGGGATAGATACGCAGTATTTT.

This chain uses TRBV9 with TRBJ1-6; D may be TRBD1 (5 bases). V gave up 0 bases and J gave up 9 bases, with 16 bases separating them. This CDR3 is built from 16 residues. Germline-derived CDR1 and CDR2 are SGDLS and YYNGEE. The DNA for the CDR3 is TGTGCCAGCAGCGTAGGGGTAGGGGCGATGGGTTCACCCCTCCACTTT. Amino acids: CASSVGVGAMGSPLHF.

The CDR3 loop reads CASSFWDRTYEQYF. The CDR3 nucleotides are TGCGCCAGCAGCTTTTGGGACAGGACCTACGAGCAGTACTTC. This sequence joins TRBV5-1 and TRBJ2-7; 8 nucleotides line up with TRBD1. The ends lost 2 bases at V and 2 bases at J; junction bases unmatched: 3. Germline CDR1 reads SGHRS; CDR2 reads YFSETQ. The CDR3 runs to 14 residues.

This chain links TRBV4-1 with TRBJ2-5; 10 bases fit TRBD2. The germline CDR1 and CDR2 sequences are MGHRA and YSYEKL. The J segment lost 5 bases and the V segment lost 2 bases, leaving 2 bases of the junction unmatched. This CDR3 region has 14 residues. The CDR3 nucleotides read TGCGCCAGCAGCCAACAACTAGCGGGGGAGACCCAGTACTTC. Its protein is CASSQQLAGETQYF.

This clone was observed a handful of times. The rearrangement uses TRBV2 and TRBJ1-5; D gene uncertain. Trimming stripped 4 bases from V and 4 bases from J, with 11 bases between. The CDR3 has 14 residues. The germline V gene encodes CDR1 SNHLY and CDR2 FYNNEI. The CDR3 sequence: CASSGAGRNQPQHF. In nucleotides, the CDR3 is TGTGCCAGCAGTGGGGCGGGTCGGAATCAGCCCCAGCATTTT.

This clone was recorded a few times. The chain carries TRBV11-3 and TRBJ2-3; maybe TRBD2 (7 bases). Trimming left V 5 bases short and J 4 bases short, with 16 bases between. The CDR3 consists of 15 residues. Germline V gives CDR1 SGHNT, CDR2 YENEEA. The CDR3 sequence is CASSPHGGAPDTQYF. For the CDR3, the DNA is TGTGCCAGCAGCCCCCATGGGGGGGCCCCAGATACGCAGTATTTT.

The V call is TRBV15, the J call TRBJ2-7, with TRBD1 identical over 7 bases. The CDR3 extends over 13 amino acids. V lost 3 bases to trimming and J lost 3 bases; unmatched junction nucleotides: 2. Germline CDR1 and CDR2: LNHNV and YYDKDF (reference sequence). CDR3 DNA sequence: TGTGCCACCAGCAGGGGGACAGTCTACGAGCAGTACTTC. Its protein product is CATSRGTVYEQYF.

The chain links TRBV3-1 (or the pseudogene TRBV3-2) to TRBJ2-1, with TRBD2 matching 13 bases. The germline gives CDR1 LGHDT, CDR2 YNNKEL (reference sequence). The CDR3 is made up of 15 amino acids. Trimming took 2 bases from V and 8 from J; bases not matched to a gene: 3. CDR3 sequence: CASSQTSGGVDEQFF. CDR3 in DNA: TGTGCCAGCAGCCAAACTAGCGGGGGGGTCGATGAGCAGTTCTTC.

The rearrangement links TRBV11-2 to TRBJ1-3; a weak D match, TRBD1 (5 bases). The V gene lost 5 bases and the J gene lost 2 bases, with 10 bases spanning the gap. Germline assignment: CDR1 SGHAT and CDR2 FQNNGV. CDR3 length: 14 amino acids. The DNA of the CDR3 is TGTGCCAGCAGCCGTGACAGCACTGGAAACACCATATATTTT. The encoded protein is CASSRDSTGNTIYF.

J is TRBJ1-2 and V is TRBV7-9, with D maybe TRBD1 (5 bases). The CDR3 consists of 14 residues. V shed 5 bases and J shed 4 bases, with 14 bases lying between them. Germline V gene lookup returns CDR1 SEHNR and CDR2 FQNEAQ (reference sequence). The CDR3 spells CASSRAQGSYGYTF. The CDR3 region has the DNA TGTGCCAGCAGCCGCGCCCAGGGATCCTATGGCTACACCTTC.